This TCR beta chain was profiled in a study of cytomegalovirus exposure and HLA in healthy donors. Notes on the study in general: Listed as cytomegalovirus-associated were 150 to 200 TCR beta chains.

Use of 60 Vbeta and 13 Jbeta primers characterized the PCR. The protocol was immunoSEQ multiplex PCR, while the TCRdb copy is restricted to in-frame clones and leaves out a portion. The table records fewer than 90,000 clones, about 75% of them present only once. Comments on this clone: The antigen remains unidentified.

Sequences were obtained from PBMCs. The source of this sequence is a man between 25 and 39 years old in good health and CMV-seropositive.

The CDR3 here is CASKLSAGSYNEQFF. The CDR3 DNA sequence: TGTGCCAGCAAATTATCAGCGGGCTCCTACAATGAGCAGTTCTTC. This chain uses TRBV27 with TRBJ2-1, with a possible D match to TRBD2 (6 bases). The V gene's germline CDR1 is MNHEY and CDR2 SMNVEV (reference sequence). The ends were cut back, 7 bases at V and 0 bases at J, with 13 bases in the middle. CDR3 length equals 15 residues.